The text below deals with one T cell receptor (beta chain). All enrollees were roughly 18 to 100 years old and from fewer than 30 US areas. Clinical history as reported by participants underpinned cohort assignment. The source of the sample is a study of blood T cell repertoires in COVID-19. For the study at large: Samples of COVID-19 (acute and convalescent) were obtained from the United States, Italy and Spain.

In the authors' workflow: It was from reference gene primer amplification that nucleated cell counts were estimated. Using immunoSEQ multiplex PCR, the repertoire was profiled, and TCRdb retains in-frame clones only, with some absent. Clone size and the V and J calls come from that table; the DNA yielded D and trimming. The repertoire has hundreds of thousands of clones, about 86% of them found once; the top ten carry 3.3%. The source is a woman between 40 and 50 years old with acute COVID-19. Sequencing was performed on PBMCs or T cells enriched from blood (not recorded which).

The DNA of the CDR3 is TGCGCCAGCAGCTTGGATGGAGCGGGAGTCTTTGCGAACACCGGGGAGCTGTTTTTT. Its protein product is CASSLDGAGVFANTGELFF. This chain joins TRBV5-1 and TRBJ2-2; TRBD2 matches at 8 bases. The length of the CDR3 is 19 residues. CDR1 and CDR2 from the germline V gene are SGHRS and YFSETQ. The trim removed 0 bases at V and 0 bases at J, leaving 10 bases unmatched.